What follows are 29 T cell receptor beta chains derived from one specimen sequenced in a study of OX40 agonist ivuxolimab in advanced cancers. The method was immunoSEQ multiplex PCR; TCRdb's version includes in-frame clones alone and lacks a portion of them. The sample contains more than 35,000 clones, about 74% of which appear only once. The source was CD4+ or CD8+ T cells sorted from blood, collected in a trial of the OX40 agonist ivuxolimab. The source is an adult with an advanced solid tumor such as melanoma, head and neck, liver or kidney cancer.

This clone is a singleton in its sample. The chain couples TRBV5-4 to TRBJ1-4, with D possibly matching TRBD1 (6 bases). V lost 5 bases, J lost 7 bases, and 18 bases lay in between. This CDR3 has 15 amino acids. Germline lookup yields CDR1 SGHNT and CDR2 YYREEE (reference sequence). The CDR3 loop reads CASRSGGSRGEKLFF. In DNA, the CDR3 is TGTGCCAGCAGGTCGGGGGGCAGCCGGGGTGAAAAACTGTTTTTT.

This chain joins TRBV30 and TRBJ2-1; tentative D call: TRBD2 (6 bases). This CDR3 spans 11 amino acids. Trimming cost V 5 bases and J 9 bases, with 11 bases left between them. Germline V lookup: CDR1 GTSNPN, CDR2 SVGIG (reference sequence). Here the CDR3 reads CAWGRRAEQFF. Here the CDR3 DNA reads TGTGCCTGGGGTAGGAGGGCTGAGCAGTTCTTC.

The chain employs TRBV28 and TRBJ1-1, with D possibly TRBD1 on 6 matching bases. The CDR3 totals 12 residues. V dropped 7 bases and J dropped 8 bases, with 14 bases sitting between them. CDR1 and CDR2 from the germline V gene are MDHEN and SYDVKM. CDR3 protein: CASNSGGQEAFF. The DNA of the CDR3 is TGTGCCAGCAACTCTGGGGGGCAGGAAGCTTTCTTT.

The chain recombines TRBV1 with TRBJ2-1; no check of the table's D call, TRBD2, against the DNA was made. TRBV1 is described as a pseudogene. There are 19 residues in the CDR3. The CDR3 DNA sequence: TGCACCAGCAGCCAAGAGAGGTACGGCGGTGCGAGCTCCTACAATGAGCAGTTCTTC. It codes for CTSSQERYGGASSYNEQFF.

The chain couples TRBV28 to TRBJ1-5; tentatively, D is TRBD1 (5 bases). The germline V gene has CDR1 MDHEN and CDR2 SYDVKM. V lost 7 bases and J lost 12, with 22 bases in between. CDR3 length: 14 residues. CDR3 sequence (DNA): TGTGCCAGCACTTCTGGCGGGGGTTATTATCTCCAGCATTTT. Translating gives CASTSGGGYYLQHF. Variable domain in full (rest from reference TRBV28 and TRBJ1-5): DVKVTQSSRYLVKRTGEKVFLECVQDMDHENMFWYRQDPGLGLRLIYFSYDVKMKEKGDIPEGYSVSREKKERFSLILESASTNQTSMYLCASTSGGGYYLQHFGDGTRLSIL.

The chain couples TRBV18 to TRBJ2-7; D remains ambiguous. Looked up from germline, CDR1 is KGHSH and CDR2 is LQKENI. V lost 0 bases and J 6 bases, leaving 12 bases between the germline ends. This CDR3 is built from 14 residues. This CDR3 reads CASSPPQRPSEQYF. The CDR3 DNA sequence: TGTGCCAGCTCACCACCACAGAGGCCCAGCGAGCAGTACTTC.

The chain links TRBV6-5 to TRBJ2-1; unclear D gene. This CDR3 region has 15 residues. Germline V CDR1 and CDR2: MNHEY, SVGAGI. V was shortened by 5 bases and J by 0 bases, with 11 bases between the two germline ends. The CDR3 region has the DNA TGTGCCAGCAGTCGACTGGCTAGCTCCTACAATGAGCAGTTCTTC. It specifies CASSRLASSYNEQFF.

The chain carries TRBV6-1 and TRBJ2-5, with 14 bases matching TRBD2. Germline V gene sequence: CDR1 MNHNS, CDR2 SASEGT. The ends lost 6 bases at V and 4 bases at J; junction bases unmatched: 16. The CDR3 length is 19 residues. CDR3 loop: CASSERPGLAGARGETQYF. The CDR3 nucleotides are TGTGCCAGCAGCGAACGACCGGGACTAGCGGGAGCTCGGGGAGAGACCCAGTACTTC.

The rearrangement uses TRBV30 and TRBJ2-2, with unresolved D. Looked up from germline, CDR1 is GTSNPN and CDR2 is SVGIG (reference sequence). CDR3 length: 12 amino acids. Between the trimmed V and J ends, which lost 3 bases and 5 bases, there was a span of 7 bases. The CDR3: CAWSPRTGELFF. In nucleotides, the CDR3 is TGTGCCTGGAGCCCACGGACCGGGGAGCTGTTTTTT.

V usage is TRBV11-2 and J usage is TRBJ1-2, with D perhaps TRBD1 (5 bases). This CDR3 has 15 residues. Germline CDR1 is SGHAT and CDR2 is FQNNGV. V lost 3 bases, J lost 0 bases, and 11 bases lay in between. CDR3 sequence: CASSFDTGANYGYTF. The CDR3 region has the DNA TGTGCCAGCAGCTTCGATACAGGTGCTAACTATGGCTACACCTTC. The full variable domain, its missing parts supplied by reference TRBV11-2 and TRBJ1-2, is EAGVAQSPRYKIIEKRQSVAFWCNPISGHATLYWYQQILGQGPKLLIQFQNNGVVDDSQLPKDRFSAERLKGVDSTLKIQPAKLEDSAVYLCASSFDTGANYGYTFGSGTRLTVV.

This clone was detected once. This rearrangement joins TRBV9 to TRBJ2-7; 10 bases are a match to TRBD1. Germline CDR1 SGDLS, CDR2 YYNGEE. The CDR3 extends over 15 amino acids. V dropped 3 bases and J dropped 4; count of bases not matched to a gene: 7. DNA of the CDR3: TGTGCCAGCAGCGAGCCCGGGACAGGGGCATACGAGCAGTACTTC. As protein: CASSEPGTGAYEQYF.

The chain joins TRBV18 to TRBJ1-1; D is unresolved. The CDR3 runs to 15 residues. V was cut by 3 bases and J by 6 bases, with 17 bases left in between. The V gene's germline CDR1 is KGHSH and CDR2 LQKENI. CDR3 in amino acids: CASSPRSASGPEAFF. In DNA form, the CDR3 reads TGTGCCAGCTCACCGCGGTCTGCGAGTGGCCCTGAAGCTTTCTTT.

This clone has only a few counts. The chain employs TRBV6-5 and TRBJ1-2; possibly TRBD1 for D (6 bases). The CDR3 extends over 15 amino acids. Germline CDR1 reads MNHEY; CDR2 reads SVGAGI. Trimming removed 4 bases from V and 0 bases from J, with 12 bases in between. The CDR3 coding sequence is TGTGCCAGCAGTTTGGACAGCTATTCTAACTATGGCTACACCTTC. Its translation: CASSLDSYSNYGYTF.

This sequence joins TRBV2 and TRBJ2-5; 7 bases are shared with TRBD2. The trim removed 4 bases at V and 5 bases at J, leaving 13 bases unmatched. In germline, CDR1 is SNHLY, CDR2 FYNNEI. This CDR3 has 16 residues. DNA of the CDR3: TGTGCCAGCAGTGCCCGCCTGAGGGCGGGAGCTGAGACCCAGTACTTC. Protein sequence: CASSARLRAGAETQYF.

The chain has TRBV10-2 and TRBJ1-1; D may be TRBD1 (5 bases). The V end lost 5 bases, the J end lost 4 bases, and 14 bases lay between the germline ends. The CDR3 has 14 residues. CDR1 and CDR2 from the germline V gene are WSHSY and SAAADI. The CDR3: CASSLLSGGTEAFF. The CDR3 DNA sequence: TGCGCCAGCAGTCTACTAAGCGGGGGCACTGAAGCTTTCTTT.

The chain carries TRBV6-5 and TRBJ2-7; D not resolved. The CDR3 loop spans 13 amino acids. Trimming cost V 11 bases and J 0 bases, with 14 bases left between them. Germline CDR1 MNHEY, CDR2 SVGAGI. The DNA for the CDR3 is TGTGCCGTACTTAAGCTTGGCTCCTACGAGCAGTACTTC. It yields the protein CAVLKLGSYEQYF.

CDR3 sequence (DNA): TGTGCCAGCAGCTTGGCCGCGGGGACAGGGGGTAACACTGAAGCTTTCTTT. Translated: CASSLAAGTGGNTEAFF. The chain uses TRBV5-4 and TRBJ1-1; 11 positions match TRBD1. CDR1 is SGHNT and CDR2 is YYREEE in the germline V gene (reference sequence). The V gene end was trimmed by 0 bases and the J gene end by 2 bases; junction bases not matched to a gene: 6. The CDR3 is made up of 17 amino acids.

The chain recombines TRBV10-2 with TRBJ2-1; a possible D gene is TRBD1 (5 bases). The V gene lost 6 bases and the J gene lost 5 bases, with 17 bases spanning the gap. This CDR3 has 15 amino acids. Germline loops: CDR1 WSHSY, CDR2 SAAADI. The CDR3 sequence: CASRGPPAPDNEQFF. DNA of the CDR3: TGCGCCAGCAGGGGGCCCCCGGCGCCAGACAATGAGCAGTTCTTC.

The genes are TRBV7-9 and TRBJ1-1, with TRBD1 matching 7 bases. The V segment lost 5 bases and the J segment 0 bases; nucleotides outside the gene matches: 6. Germline V gene data show CDR1 as SEHNR and CDR2 as FQNEAQ (reference sequence). This CDR3 has 15 residues. CDR3 DNA: TGTGCCAGCAGCCCAAGGACAGGTCTGAACACTGAAGCTTTCTTT. Translation gives CASSPRTGLNTEAFF. Full variable domain (outside the CDR3, taken from reference TRBV7-9 and TRBJ1-1): DTGVSQNPRHKITKRGQNVTFRCDPISEHNRLYWYRQTLGQGPEFLTYFQNEAQLEKSRLLSDRFSAERPKGSFSTLEIQRTEQGDSAMYLCASSPRTGLNTEAFFGQGTRLTVV.

This clone occurred a few times. This chain joins TRBV27 and TRBJ1-2; tentatively, D is TRBD1 (5 bases). V lost 6 bases and J lost 2, with 13 bases in between. Germline V gives CDR1 MNHEY, CDR2 SMNVEV (reference sequence). This CDR3 spans 14 amino acids. CDR3 loop: CASSRRAGNYGYTF. The CDR3 DNA follows: TGTGCCAGCAGCCGACGGGCAGGGAACTATGGCTACACCTTC.

The chain couples TRBV18 to TRBJ2-7; 7 bases map to TRBD1. Germline CDR1 reads KGHSH; CDR2 reads LQKENI. CDR3 length: 15 amino acids. V dropped 1 base and J dropped 2; count of bases not matched to a gene: 5. CDR3 DNA sequence: TGTGCCAGCTCACCACGACAGGGAAGCACCTACGAGCAGTACTTC. Translated, it gives CASSPRQGSTYEQYF.

The chain combines TRBV30 with TRBJ2-2; 7 positions agree with TRBD1. After removal of 5 bases from V and 6 bases from J, the junction contained 6 bases not matched to a gene. This CDR3 has 13 residues. Germline-derived CDR1 and CDR2 are GTSNPN and SVGIG (reference sequence). Written as DNA, the CDR3 is TGTGCCTGGGACAGGGTGAAGGCCGGGGAGCTGTTTTTT. As protein: CAWDRVKAGELFF.

In regard to this clone: Other nucleotide sequences from this sample produce the same CDR3. The rearrangement links TRBV27 to TRBJ2-1; 8 positions agree with TRBD2. CDR1 and CDR2 (germline): MNHEY, SMNVEV (reference sequence). This CDR3 is built from 14 residues. The V segment lost 6 bases and the J segment 4 bases; nucleotides outside the gene matches: 5. The CDR3 DNA is TGTGCCAGCAGCCTACTAGCGGAGTACAATGAGCAGTTCTTC. It specifies CASSLLAEYNEQFF.

The table lists this clone with a few counts. The chain has TRBV28 and TRBJ2-3, with TRBD2 matching 10 bases. The CDR3 is made up of 16 amino acids. In germline, CDR1 is MDHEN, CDR2 SYDVKM. V shed 4 bases, J shed 5 bases, and the junction held 9 bases outside the gene matches. The CDR3 here is CASSSRLLAGIDTQYF. The CDR3 DNA reads as TGTGCCAGCAGTTCCCGACTACTAGCGGGAATAGATACGCAGTATTTT.

This chain joins TRBV7-9 and TRBJ1-4, with D tentatively TRBD1 (5 bases). CDR3 length: 13 amino acids. V lost 8 bases and J lost 3, with 10 bases in between. CDR1 and CDR2 (germline): SEHNR, FQNEAQ (reference sequence). For the CDR3, the DNA is TGTGCCAGCTGCCCGACAGCTAATGAAAAACTGTTTTTT. Translated: CASCPTANEKLFF. The full variable domain, with the rest looked up from reference TRBV7-9 and TRBJ1-4, is DTGVSQNPRHKITKRGQNVTFRCDPISEHNRLYWYRQTLGQGPEFLTYFQNEAQLEKSRLLSDRFSAERPKGSFSTLEIQRTEQGDSAMYLCASCPTANEKLFFGSGTQLSVL.

The chain combines TRBV28 with TRBJ2-2; 8 bases are shared with TRBD1. V shed 5 bases and J 4 bases; nucleotides not matched to a gene: 6. Germline V gives CDR1 MDHEN, CDR2 SYDVKM. The CDR3 totals 15 residues. CDR3: CASSPGQASTGELFF. CDR3 nucleotide sequence: TGTGCCAGCAGTCCGGGACAGGCCTCCACCGGGGAGCTGTTTTTT.

This rearrangement joins TRBV13 to TRBJ2-1, with 8 bases matching TRBD2. Germline V CDR1 and CDR2: PRHDT, FYEKMQ (reference sequence). V gave up 5 bases and J gave up 6 bases; unmatched junction bases: 15. The CDR3 contains 17 residues. The DNA of the CDR3 is TGTGCCAGCAGCCCCTGGGTAAAGGTCGGGAGGGTCAATGAGCAGTTCTTC. Residues: CASSPWVKVGRVNEQFF.

In this sample, this clone turned up once. The chain joins TRBV30 to TRBJ1-1; 7 bases match TRBD1. Germline V gives CDR1 GTSNPN, CDR2 SVGIG (reference sequence). V trimming: 6 bases; J trimming: 7 bases; junction bases outside the gene matches: 11. This CDR3 contains 13 residues. This CDR3 reads CACQPTGRVEAFF. DNA of the CDR3: TGTGCCTGCCAACCGACAGGGCGGGTTGAAGCTTTCTTT.

V gene TRBV27 combines with J gene TRBJ1-5; 7 nucleotides align to TRBD1. Trimming took 6 bases from V and 8 from J; bases not matched to a gene: 7. The V gene's germline CDR1 is MNHEY and CDR2 SMNVEV (reference sequence). This CDR3 is built from 13 residues. The CDR3 nucleotides read TGTGCCAGCAGGGGACAGCTCGTTGAGCCCCAGCATTTT. It is translated as CASRGQLVEPQHF.